This T cell receptor (beta chain) was identified during a study of human T cells and chemical hapten exposure. About the study: It was small differences in pooled library volume that mainly caused per-sample TCR yields to vary.

Noted time point: patch test 3, about 24 weeks after DPC sensitization. Regarding treatment: therapeutic diphenylcyclopropenone sensitization with weekly scalp DPC. TCRdb reprocessed the RACE reads with MiXCR, giving one entry per CDR3 protein. The data show 150,000 to 200,000 distinct CDR3 sequences, roughly 25% seen once. Germline V gene sequence: CDR1 LGHNA, CDR2 YSLEER. With 2 bases removed from V and 3 bases from J, the gap between germline ends came to 5 bases. The CDR3 has 13 amino acids. The TCR was taken from a woman aged 18-30 years with alopecia areata. Some clones in this sample may be carry-over from other donors' samples. The rearrangement links TRBV4-3 to TRBJ1-5; D is uncertain. Sequenced material: whole blood, taken in connection with sensitization to the hapten diphenylcyclopropenone (DPC). The CDR3 sequence: CASSQRINQPQHF. Written as DNA, the CDR3 is TGCGCCAGCAGCCAACGGATCAATCAGCCCCAGCATTTT.